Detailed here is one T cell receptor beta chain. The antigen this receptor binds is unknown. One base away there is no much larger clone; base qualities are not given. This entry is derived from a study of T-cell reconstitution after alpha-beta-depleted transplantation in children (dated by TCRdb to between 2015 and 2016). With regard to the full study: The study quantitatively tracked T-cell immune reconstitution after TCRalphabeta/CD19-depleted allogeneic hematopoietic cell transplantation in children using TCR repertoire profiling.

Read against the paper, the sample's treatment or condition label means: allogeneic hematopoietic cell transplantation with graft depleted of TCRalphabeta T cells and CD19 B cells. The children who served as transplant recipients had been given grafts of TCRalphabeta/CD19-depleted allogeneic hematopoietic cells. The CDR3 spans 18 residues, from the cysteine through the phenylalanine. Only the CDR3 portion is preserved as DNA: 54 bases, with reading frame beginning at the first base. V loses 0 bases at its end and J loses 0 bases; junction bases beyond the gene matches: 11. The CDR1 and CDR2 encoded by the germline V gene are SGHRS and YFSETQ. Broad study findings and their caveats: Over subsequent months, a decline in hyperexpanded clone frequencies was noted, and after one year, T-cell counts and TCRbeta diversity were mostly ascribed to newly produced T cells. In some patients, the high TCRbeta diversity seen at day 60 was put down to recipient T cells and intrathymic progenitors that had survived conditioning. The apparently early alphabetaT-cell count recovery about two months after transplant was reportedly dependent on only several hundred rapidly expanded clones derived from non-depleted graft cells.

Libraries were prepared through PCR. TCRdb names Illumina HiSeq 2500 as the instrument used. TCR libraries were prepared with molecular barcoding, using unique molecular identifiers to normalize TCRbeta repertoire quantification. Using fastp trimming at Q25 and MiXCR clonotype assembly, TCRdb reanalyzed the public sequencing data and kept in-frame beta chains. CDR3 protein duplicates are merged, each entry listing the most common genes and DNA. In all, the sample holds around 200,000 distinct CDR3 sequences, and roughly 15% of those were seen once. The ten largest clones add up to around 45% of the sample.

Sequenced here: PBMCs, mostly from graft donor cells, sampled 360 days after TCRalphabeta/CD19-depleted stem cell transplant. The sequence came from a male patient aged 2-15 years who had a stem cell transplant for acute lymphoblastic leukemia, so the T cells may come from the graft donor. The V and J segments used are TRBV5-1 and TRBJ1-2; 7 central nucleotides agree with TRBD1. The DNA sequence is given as TGCGCCAGCAGCTTGGGGGTCCGGGACAGTACACCTAACTATGGCTACACCTTC. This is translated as CASSLGVRDSTPNYGYTF.